In this sample, the clone carrying this TCR beta chain turned up many times. TCRdb re-called the RT-PCR reads with MiXCR, one entry per CDR3 protein. The table has more than 550,000 distinct CDR3 sequences, approximately 15% seen once. Germline trimming cut 5 bases from V and 3 bases from J; bases unmatched to any gene: 7. Germline CDR1 reads DFQATT; CDR2 reads SNEGSKA (reference sequence). The CDR3 consists of 14 residues. The chain carries TRBV20-1 and TRBJ1-2; 9 bases map to TRBD1. The TCR was taken from a female donor in good health, serving as a healthy control. The sample was memory CD4+ T cells from blood. The CDR3 bases are TGCAGTGCTGGGGGACAGGGATTATACTATGGCTACACCTTC. Translation: CSAGGQGLYYGYTF.